The rows below give T cell receptor beta chains drawn from one sample of a study of blood T cell repertoires in COVID-19. Profiling relied on immunoSEQ multiplex PCR, and the TCRdb table lists in-frame clones only, not all of them. The table includes around 150,000 clones, about 81% detected once. Sequenced material: peripheral blood. Receptors originate from a man aged 60-69 years with active or convalescent COVID-19. The CDR3 runs from the conserved cysteine through the conserved F or W. The D gene is left open where the match is weak.

V gene: TRBV7-2; D gene: .; CDR3 protein: CASRTGRRTGELFF
V gene: TRBV5-8; D gene: .; CDR3 protein: CASSLRGSSYNEQFF
V gene: TRBV7-2; D gene: .; CDR3 protein: CASSLAQGNYGYTF
V gene: TRBV15; D gene: TRBD1; CDR3 protein: CATSRDGTGESPLHF
V gene: TRBV11-2; D gene: TRBD1; CDR3 protein: CASSSWTGRDTEAFF
V gene: TRBV3-1/TRBV3-2; D gene: .; CDR3 protein: CASSQGSGRGNQPQHF
V gene: TRBV11-2; D gene: .; CDR3 protein: CASSITVTRRETQYF
V gene: TRBV9; D gene: TRBD2; CDR3 protein: CASSVTSGGGLYNEQFF
V gene: TRBV4-1; D gene: TRBD2; CDR3 protein: CASSKGALAGVYEQFF
V gene: TRBV11-2; D gene: TRBD2; CDR3 protein: CASSLGLAGGNEQFF
V gene: TRBV12-3/TRBV12-4; D gene: .; CDR3 protein: CASSLAGGEQYF
V gene: TRBV5-4; D gene: .; CDR3 protein: CASSLRLSPNNEQFF
V gene: TRBV11-2; D gene: TRBD1; CDR3 protein: CASSSDRVPIYEQYF
V gene: TRBV27; D gene: .; CDR3 protein: CASSPMTDQPQHF
V gene: TRBV5-6; D gene: TRBD1; CDR3 protein: CASSLTTGTNEKLFF
V gene: TRBV27; D gene: TRBD2; CDR3 protein: CASRGTGTSATGELFF
V gene: TRBV6-1; D gene: TRBD2; CDR3 protein: CASSEASGDAGELFF
V gene: TRBV7-3; D gene: .; CDR3 protein: CASSSYRVGTGELFF
V gene: TRBV18; D gene: TRBD2; CDR3 protein: CASSPPTGEGDTQYF
V gene: TRBV28; D gene: TRBD1; CDR3 protein: CASSRTGKNIQYF
V gene: TRBV19; D gene: .; CDR3 protein: CASSGPGQSYGYTF
V gene: TRBV2; D gene: .; CDR3 protein: CASSERGAPTYEQYF
V gene: TRBV28; D gene: .; CDR3 protein: CASSLTATGNYGYTF
V gene: TRBV7-3; D gene: .; CDR3 protein: CASSLNRANEQFF
V gene: TRBV29-1; D gene: .; CDR3 protein: CSASTWSADTQYF
V gene: TRBV3-1/TRBV3-2; D gene: TRBD2; CDR3 protein: CASSQGGEQYF
V gene: TRBV6-5; D gene: .; CDR3 protein: CASSRDRSSYEQYF
V gene: TRBV2; D gene: TRBD2; CDR3 protein: CASSGLAGVETQYF
V gene: TRBV19; D gene: TRBD1; CDR3 protein: CASRQGDGYTF
V gene: TRBV5-6; D gene: .; CDR3 protein: CASSSVTYEQYF
V gene: TRBV2; D gene: .; CDR3 protein: CASSDGTLVSYEQYF
V gene: TRBV7-9; D gene: TRBD1; CDR3 protein: CASSLTGTGTEAFF